This T cell receptor beta chain was documented in a study of T-cell memory formation after mild COVID-19. Findings and caveats of the study: Day 15 to 85 contracting clones showed balanced CD4/CD8; day 15 to 37 expanders favored CD4+. For contracting clones, CD4+ ones sat mainly in CM and EM, CD8+ in EMRA.

Constant-segment primers and 5'RACE yielded cDNA libraries for TCR alpha and TCR beta, each carrying sample barcodes and UMIs. TCRdb itself ran the 5' RACE reads through MiXCR, one entry per CDR3 protein. The data contain 470,000 or so distinct CDR3 sequences, roughly 25% of them singletons. This clonotype was seen a handful of times. Its antigen is unidentified. The V gene lost 5 bases and the J gene lost 0 bases, with 10 bases spanning the gap. The length of the CDR3 is 13 residues. Germline V CDR1 and CDR2: SQVTM, ANQGSEA. This chain uses TRBV29-1 with TRBJ1-1; D perhaps matches TRBD1 (5 bases). This clonotype originated in an adult woman who had mild COVID-19 (a few samples of this study predate the infection). Cell type and time point are not known. The sequenced sample consisted of PBMCs or a T cell subset sorted from them (not recorded which). CDR3 in DNA: TGCAGCGTTAGACAGATTATGAACACTGAAGCTTTCTTT. This sequence encodes CSVRQIMNTEAFF.